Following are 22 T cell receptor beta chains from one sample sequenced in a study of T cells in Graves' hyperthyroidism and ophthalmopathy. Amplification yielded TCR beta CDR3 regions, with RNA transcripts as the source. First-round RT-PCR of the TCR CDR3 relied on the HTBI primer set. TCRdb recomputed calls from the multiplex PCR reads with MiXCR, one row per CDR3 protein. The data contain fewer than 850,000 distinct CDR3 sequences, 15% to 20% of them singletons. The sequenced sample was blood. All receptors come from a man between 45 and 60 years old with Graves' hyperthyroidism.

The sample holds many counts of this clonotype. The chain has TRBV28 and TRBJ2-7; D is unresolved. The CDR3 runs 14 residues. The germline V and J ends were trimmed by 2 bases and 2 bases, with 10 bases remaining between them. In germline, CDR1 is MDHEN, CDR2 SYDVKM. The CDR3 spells CASSLPNSAYEQYF. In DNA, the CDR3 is TGTGCCAGCAGTTTACCCAATTCGGCCTACGAGCAGTACTTC.

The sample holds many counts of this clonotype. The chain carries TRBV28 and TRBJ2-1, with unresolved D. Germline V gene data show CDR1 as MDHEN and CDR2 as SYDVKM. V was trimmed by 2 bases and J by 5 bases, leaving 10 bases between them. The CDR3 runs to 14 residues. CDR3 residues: CASSLMGGDNEQFF. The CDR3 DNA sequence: TGTGCCAGCAGTTTAATGGGCGGTGACAATGAGCAGTTCTTC.

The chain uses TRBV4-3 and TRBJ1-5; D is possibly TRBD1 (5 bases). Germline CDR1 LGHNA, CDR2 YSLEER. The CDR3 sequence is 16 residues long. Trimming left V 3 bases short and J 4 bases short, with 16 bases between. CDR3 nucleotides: TGCGCCAGCAGCCAGAGCACGGGACCCTTAAATCAGCCCCAGCATTTT. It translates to CASSQSTGPLNQPQHF.

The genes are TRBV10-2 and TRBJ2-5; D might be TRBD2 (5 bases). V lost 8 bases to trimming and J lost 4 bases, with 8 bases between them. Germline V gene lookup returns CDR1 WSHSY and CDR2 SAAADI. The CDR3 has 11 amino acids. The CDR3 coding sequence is TGCGCCAGCTGGAGCGGAGAGACCCAGTACTTC. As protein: CASWSGETQYF.

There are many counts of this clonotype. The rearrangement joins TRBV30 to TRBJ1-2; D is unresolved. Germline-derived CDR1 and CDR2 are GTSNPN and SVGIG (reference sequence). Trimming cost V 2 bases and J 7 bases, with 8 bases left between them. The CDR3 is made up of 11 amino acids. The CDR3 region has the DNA TGTGCCTGGAGTTTGGGAACTGGCTACACCTTC. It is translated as CAWSLGTGYTF.

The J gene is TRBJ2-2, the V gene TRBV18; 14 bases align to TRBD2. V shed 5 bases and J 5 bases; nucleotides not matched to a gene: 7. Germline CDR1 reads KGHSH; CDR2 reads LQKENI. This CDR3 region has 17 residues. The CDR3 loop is CASSSAGTSGRTGELFF. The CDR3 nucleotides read TGTGCCAGCTCATCGGCCGGGACTAGCGGGAGAACCGGGGAGCTGTTTTTT.

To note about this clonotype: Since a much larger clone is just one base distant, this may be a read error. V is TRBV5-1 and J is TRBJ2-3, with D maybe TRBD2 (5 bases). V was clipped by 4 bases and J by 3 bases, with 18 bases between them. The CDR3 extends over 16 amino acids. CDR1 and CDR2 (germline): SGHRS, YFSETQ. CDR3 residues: CASSPAARAETDTQYF. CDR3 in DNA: TGCGCCAGCAGCCCGGCAGCGCGAGCGGAGACAGATACGCAGTATTTT. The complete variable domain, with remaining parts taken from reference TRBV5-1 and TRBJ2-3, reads KAGVTQTPRYLIKTRGQQVTLSCSPISGHRSVSWYQQTPGQGLQFLFEYFSETQRNKGNFPGRFSGRQFSNSRSEMNVSTLELGDSALYLCASSPAARAETDTQYFGPGTRLTVL.

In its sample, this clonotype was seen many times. The CDR3 bases are TGTGCCAGCAGCTTAGGCCAGCTCGGGCCACCCCTCCACTTT. This sequence encodes CASSLGQLGPPLHF. This chain connects TRBV11-2 to TRBJ1-6; D gene ambiguous. This CDR3 spans 14 amino acids. V shed 1 base and J shed 11 bases, with 12 bases lying between them. The germline CDR1 and CDR2 sequences are SGHAT and FQNNGV.

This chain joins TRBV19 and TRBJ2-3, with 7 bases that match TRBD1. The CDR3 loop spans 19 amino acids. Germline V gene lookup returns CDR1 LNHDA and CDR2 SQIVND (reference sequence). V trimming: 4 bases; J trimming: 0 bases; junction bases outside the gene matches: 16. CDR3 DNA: TGTGCCAGTAGTACCCGCCGGGACAGCCAAACTACTAGCACAGATACGCAGTATTTT. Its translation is CASSTRRDSQTTSTDTQYF.

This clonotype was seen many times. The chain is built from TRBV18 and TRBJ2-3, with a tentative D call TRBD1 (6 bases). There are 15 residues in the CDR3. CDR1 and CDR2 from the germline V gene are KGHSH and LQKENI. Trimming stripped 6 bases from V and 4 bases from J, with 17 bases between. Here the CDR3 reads CASSLDRSEADTQYF. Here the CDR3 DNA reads TGTGCCAGCTCCCTAGACAGGTCAGAGGCAGATACGCAGTATTTT.

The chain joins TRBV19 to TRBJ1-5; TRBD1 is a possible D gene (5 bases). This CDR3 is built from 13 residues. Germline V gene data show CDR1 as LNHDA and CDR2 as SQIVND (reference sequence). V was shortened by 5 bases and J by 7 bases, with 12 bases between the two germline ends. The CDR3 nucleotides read TGTGCCAGTAGTCTTTTTGGGGACCAGCCCCAGCATTTT. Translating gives CASSLFGDQPQHF.

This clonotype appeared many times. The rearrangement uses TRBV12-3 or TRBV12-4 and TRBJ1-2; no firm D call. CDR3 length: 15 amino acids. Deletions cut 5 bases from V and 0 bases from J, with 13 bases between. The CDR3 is CASSVADGTNYGYTF. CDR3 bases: TGTGCCAGCAGTGTCGCGGACGGGACTAACTATGGCTACACCTTC.

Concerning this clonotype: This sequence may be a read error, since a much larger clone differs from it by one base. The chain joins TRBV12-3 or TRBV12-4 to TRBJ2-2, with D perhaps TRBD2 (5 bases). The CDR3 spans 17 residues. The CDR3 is CASSFPASTANTGELLF. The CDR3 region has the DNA TGTGCCAGCAGTTTTCCAGCGAGTACCGCGAACACCGGGGAGCTGCTTTTT.

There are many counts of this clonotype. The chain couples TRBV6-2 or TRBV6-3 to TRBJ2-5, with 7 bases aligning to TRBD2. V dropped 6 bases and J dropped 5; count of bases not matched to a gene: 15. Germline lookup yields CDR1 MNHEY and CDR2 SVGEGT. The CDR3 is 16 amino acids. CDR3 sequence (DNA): TGTGCCAGCAGCTCCCCACTCGCGGGAGACTCGGAGACCCAGTACTTC. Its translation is CASSSPLAGDSETQYF.

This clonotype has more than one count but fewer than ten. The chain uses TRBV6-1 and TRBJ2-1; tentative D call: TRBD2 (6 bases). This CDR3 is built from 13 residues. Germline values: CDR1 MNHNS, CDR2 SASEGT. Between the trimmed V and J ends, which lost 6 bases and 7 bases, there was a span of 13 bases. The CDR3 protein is CASRSGVVNEQFF. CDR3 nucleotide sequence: TGTGCCAGCAGGTCGGGAGTGGTGAATGAGCAGTTCTTC.

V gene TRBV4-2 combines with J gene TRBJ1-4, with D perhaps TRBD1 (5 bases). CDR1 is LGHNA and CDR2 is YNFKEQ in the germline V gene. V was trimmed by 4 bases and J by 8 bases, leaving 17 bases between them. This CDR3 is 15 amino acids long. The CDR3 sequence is CASSPQRDRQEKLFF. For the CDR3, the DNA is TGTGCCAGCAGCCCCCAAAGAGACAGACAGGAAAAACTGTTTTTT.

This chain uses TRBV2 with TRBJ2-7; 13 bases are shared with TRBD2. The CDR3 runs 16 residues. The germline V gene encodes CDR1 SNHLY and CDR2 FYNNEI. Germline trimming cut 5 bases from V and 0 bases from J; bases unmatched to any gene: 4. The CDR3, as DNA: TGTGCCAGCAGTTCCGGGACTAGCGGGGTCTCCTACGAGCAGTACTTC. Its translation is CASSSGTSGVSYEQYF.

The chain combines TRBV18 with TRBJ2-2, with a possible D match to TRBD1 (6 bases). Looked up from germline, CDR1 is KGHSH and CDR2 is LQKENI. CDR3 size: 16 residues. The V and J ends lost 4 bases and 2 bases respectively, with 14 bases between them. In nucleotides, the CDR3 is TGTGCCAGCTCACAGTGGACAGTTAGTAACACCGGGGAGCTGTTTTTT. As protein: CASSQWTVSNTGELFF.

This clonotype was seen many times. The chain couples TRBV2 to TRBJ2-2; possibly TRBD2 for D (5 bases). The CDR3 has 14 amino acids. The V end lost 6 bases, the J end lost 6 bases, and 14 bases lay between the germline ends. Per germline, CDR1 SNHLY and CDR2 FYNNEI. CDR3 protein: CASRPDAGAGELFF. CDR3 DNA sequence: TGTGCCAGCAGGCCCGATGCGGGTGCCGGGGAGCTGTTTTTT.

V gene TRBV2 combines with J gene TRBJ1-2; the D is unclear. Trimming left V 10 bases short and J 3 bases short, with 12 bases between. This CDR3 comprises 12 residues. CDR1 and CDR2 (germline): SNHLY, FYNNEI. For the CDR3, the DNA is TGTGCCACCAACCCAGGAGACTATGGCTACACCTTC. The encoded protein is CATNPGDYGYTF. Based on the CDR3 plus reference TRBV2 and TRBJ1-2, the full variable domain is EPEVTQTPSHQVTQMGQEVILRCVPISNHLYFYWYRQILGQKVEFLVSFYNNEISEKSEIFDDQFSVERPDGSNFTLKIRSTKLEDSAMYFCATNPGDYGYTFGSGTRLTVV.

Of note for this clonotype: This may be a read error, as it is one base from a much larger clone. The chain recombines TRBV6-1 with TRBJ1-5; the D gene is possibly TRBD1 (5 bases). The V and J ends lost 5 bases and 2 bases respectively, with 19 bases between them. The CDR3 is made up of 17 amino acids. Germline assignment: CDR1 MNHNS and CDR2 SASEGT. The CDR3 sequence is CASSRLPEQVRNQPQHF. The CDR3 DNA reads TGTGCCAGCAGTCGGCTACCTGAACAGGTCCGCAATCAGCCCCAGCATTTT.

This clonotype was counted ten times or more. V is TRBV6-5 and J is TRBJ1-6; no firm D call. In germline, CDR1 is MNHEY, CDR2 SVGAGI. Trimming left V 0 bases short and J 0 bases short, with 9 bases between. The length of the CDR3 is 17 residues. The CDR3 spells CASSYSTGSSYNSPLHF. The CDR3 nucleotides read TGTGCCAGCAGTTACTCGACGGGGAGCTCCTATAATTCACCCCTCCACTTT.